What follows are 14 T cell receptor beta chains derived from one specimen sequenced in a study of blood T cell repertoires in COVID-19. The assay was immunoSEQ multiplex PCR, and TCRdb's table has in-frame clones only and misses some. The table records about 230,000 clones, more than 70% of them present only once. The sample comprised peripheral blood. Source of these receptors: a man aged 80 or over with acute or convalescent COVID-19.

The J gene is TRBJ1-1, the V gene TRBV19; 8 bases fit TRBD1. The CDR3 is made up of 15 amino acids. V shed 7 bases, J shed 1 base, and the junction held 8 bases outside the gene matches. CDR1 LNHDA and CDR2 SQIVND come from the germline V gene (reference sequence). The CDR3 region has the DNA TGTGCCAGTACCCACACCGGGACAGGGAACACTGAAGCTTTCTTT. It yields the protein CASTHTGTGNTEAFF.

The V and J genes are TRBV12-5 and TRBJ1-2, with 9 bases lining up with TRBD1. The J segment lost 4 bases and the V segment lost 3 bases, leaving 12 bases of the junction unmatched. The CDR3 is 17 residues long. In germline, CDR1 is LGHNT, CDR2 FRNRAP. CDR3 in amino acids: CASGLDYEGQGLYGYTF. The CDR3 nucleotides read TGTGCTAGTGGTTTAGACTATGAGGGACAGGGCCTCTATGGCTACACCTTC.

This clone was seen more than once but under ten times. J is TRBJ2-6 and V is TRBV28; no clear D. V was pared by 8 bases and J by 6 bases, with 14 bases between. Germline V lookup: CDR1 MDHEN, CDR2 SYDVKM. The CDR3 loop spans 14 amino acids. CDR3 bases: TGTGCCAGCTCCGAGAACGACTTGGCCAACGTCCTGACTTTC. Translated: CASSENDLANVLTF. Together with reference TRBV28 and TRBJ2-6, the CDR3 gives the full variable domain: DVKVTQSSRYLVKRTGEKVFLECVQDMDHENMFWYRQDPGLGLRLIYFSYDVKMKEKGDIPEGYSVSREKKERFSLILESASTNQTSMYLCASSENDLANVLTFGAGSRLTVL.

The chain employs TRBV19 and TRBJ2-7; 7 bases map to TRBD1. Trimming took 5 bases from V and 3 from J; bases not matched to a gene: 10. There are 15 residues in the CDR3. Per germline, CDR1 LNHDA and CDR2 SQIVND (reference sequence). In DNA form, the CDR3 reads TGTGCCAGTAGTTGGCCGGGACAGTCGTACTACGAGCAGTACTTC. Protein sequence: CASSWPGQSYYEQYF. Together with reference TRBV19 and TRBJ2-7, the CDR3 gives the full variable domain: DGGITQSPKYLFRKEGQNVTLSCEQNLNHDAMYWYRQDPGQGLRLIYYSQIVNDFQKGDIAEGYSVSREKKESFPLTVTSAQKNPTAFYLCASSWPGQSYYEQYFGPGTRLTVT.

J is TRBJ1-2 and V is TRBV29-1; 7 nucleotides agree with TRBD1. J gave up 4 bases and V 6 bases, and 8 bases lay outside the gene matches. This CDR3 comprises 13 residues. Germline-derived CDR1 and CDR2 are SQVTM and ANQGSEA. CDR3 in DNA: TGCAGCGTCGCGACAGGGCCGATCTATGGCTACACCTTC. Protein: CSVATGPIYGYTF.

The sample holds one count of this clone. This chain connects TRBV6-5 to TRBJ2-7; 8 bases map to TRBD1. The CDR3 runs to 14 residues. Per the germline V gene, CDR1 is MNHEY and CDR2 is SVGAGI. V shed 8 bases and J 3 bases; nucleotides not matched to a gene: 9. The CDR3 spells CASSGTGNLYEQYF. CDR3 in DNA: TGTGCCAGCTCGGGGACAGGAAACCTCTACGAGCAGTACTTC.

The V and J genes are TRBV2 and TRBJ1-6; 7 bases are shared with TRBD1. Germline-derived CDR1 and CDR2 are SNHLY and FYNNEI. Trimming took 7 bases from V and 6 from J; bases not matched to a gene: 3. This CDR3 is built from 13 residues. This chain's CDR3 is CASKGQTNSPLHF. Written as DNA, the CDR3 is TGTGCCAGCAAGGGACAGACTAATTCACCCCTCCACTTT.

This chain connects TRBV11-2 to TRBJ1-2; 7 positions agree with TRBD1. Germline values: CDR1 SGHAT, CDR2 FQNNGV. The CDR3 totals 12 residues. With V trimmed by 4 bases and J by 12 bases, 8 bases remained unmatched. CDR3 sequence reads: CASSSPTGWNTF. The CDR3 DNA sequence: TGTGCCAGCAGCTCCCCGACAGGGTGGAACACCTTC.

The V call is TRBV1, the J call TRBJ1-6. TRBV1 is a documented pseudogene. The CDR3 contains 16 residues. DNA for the CDR3: TGCACCAGCAGCGTGCGGTTCAGCCCTAATAATTCACCCCTCCACTTT. It translates to CTSSVRFSPNNSPLHF.

Comment on this clone: Other DNA sequences from this sample encode an identical CDR3 as well. V and J are TRBV28 and TRBJ1-1; D is possibly TRBD1 (5 bases). CDR3 size: 13 residues. Looked up from germline, CDR1 is MDHEN and CDR2 is SYDVKM. The germline V and J ends were trimmed by 2 bases and 5 bases, with 9 bases remaining between them. CDR3 in DNA: TGTGCCAGCAGTTTAGGGGGGGGGACTGAAGCTTTCTTT. It specifies CASSLGGGTEAFF.

The gene calls are TRBV19 and TRBJ2-7; TRBD2 aligns across 7 bases. Germline trimming cut 5 bases from V and 3 bases from J; bases unmatched to any gene: 10. The CDR3 contains 15 residues. Germline CDR1 LNHDA, CDR2 SQIVND (reference sequence). This CDR3 is CASSGGGLSLYEQYF. The CDR3 region has the DNA TGTGCCAGTAGTGGGGGGGGACTCTCCCTCTACGAGCAGTACTTC. Drawing the rest from reference TRBV19 and TRBJ2-7, the complete variable domain is DGGITQSPKYLFRKEGQNVTLSCEQNLNHDAMYWYRQDPGQGLRLIYYSQIVNDFQKGDIAEGYSVSREKKESFPLTVTSAQKNPTAFYLCASSGGGLSLYEQYFGPGTRLTVT.

The genes are TRBV6-5 and TRBJ2-7, with TRBD1 matching 10 bases. Germline V gene data show CDR1 as MNHEY and CDR2 as SVGAGI. CDR3 length equals 15 residues. J lost 0 bases, V lost 4 bases, and 3 bases had no gene match. This CDR3 is CASSWTGGSSYEQYF. The CDR3, as DNA: TGTGCCAGCAGTTGGACAGGGGGTAGCTCCTACGAGCAGTACTTC.

This chain links TRBV19 with TRBJ2-3, with 9 bases fitting TRBD2. Germline lookup yields CDR1 LNHDA and CDR2 SQIVND (reference sequence). The CDR3 consists of 16 residues. V lost 3 bases, J lost 3 bases, and 7 bases stayed unmatched. The CDR3 spells CASSIGAGGPTDTQYF. Written as DNA, the CDR3 is TGTGCCAGTAGTATTGGTGCGGGGGGGCCTACAGATACGCAGTATTTT. Full variable domain (remainder filled in from reference TRBV19 and TRBJ2-3): DGGITQSPKYLFRKEGQNVTLSCEQNLNHDAMYWYRQDPGQGLRLIYYSQIVNDFQKGDIAEGYSVSREKKESFPLTVTSAQKNPTAFYLCASSIGAGGPTDTQYFGPGTRLTVL.

The chain links TRBV18 to TRBJ2-5, with D unresolved. There are 11 residues in the CDR3. The ends were cut back, 6 bases at V and 5 bases at J, with 7 bases in the middle. Germline-derived CDR1 and CDR2 are KGHSH and LQKENI. The CDR3, as DNA: TGTGCCAGCTCGGCCTCGGAGACCCAGTACTTC. It is translated as CASSASETQYF.